This T cell receptor (beta chain) was recorded in a study of cytomegalovirus exposure and HLA in healthy donors. Study conclusions and caveats: Researchers reported in a later analysis that common viral pathogens appeared linked to several top clusters. Later analysis identified a missense DCLRE1C variant that was linked to TCR beta V- and J-gene trimming. A later analysis showed HLA-associated TCR beta chains outstripping equally common others in clonal expansion.

The CDR3 contains 15 residues. CDR1 LNHNV and CDR2 YYDKDF come from the germline V gene (reference sequence). The ends were cut back, 2 bases at V and 1 base at J, with 9 bases in the middle. A word on this clone: Its antigen is not identified.

A multiplex PCR was run with 60 Vbeta primers and 13 Jbeta primers. Measured with immunoSEQ multiplex PCR; TCRdb has only the in-frame clones, and not every one. The sample carries under 200,000 clones, around 62% recorded once. Material for sequencing was PBMCs. The TCR sequence derives from a middle-aged man in good health and CMV-seronegative. The chain links TRBV15 to TRBJ1-5; D is possibly TRBD1 (5 bases). CDR3 coding DNA: TGTGCCACCAGCAGACCACAGGAAAGCAATCAGCCCCAGCATTTT. Encoded protein: CATSRPQESNQPQHF.